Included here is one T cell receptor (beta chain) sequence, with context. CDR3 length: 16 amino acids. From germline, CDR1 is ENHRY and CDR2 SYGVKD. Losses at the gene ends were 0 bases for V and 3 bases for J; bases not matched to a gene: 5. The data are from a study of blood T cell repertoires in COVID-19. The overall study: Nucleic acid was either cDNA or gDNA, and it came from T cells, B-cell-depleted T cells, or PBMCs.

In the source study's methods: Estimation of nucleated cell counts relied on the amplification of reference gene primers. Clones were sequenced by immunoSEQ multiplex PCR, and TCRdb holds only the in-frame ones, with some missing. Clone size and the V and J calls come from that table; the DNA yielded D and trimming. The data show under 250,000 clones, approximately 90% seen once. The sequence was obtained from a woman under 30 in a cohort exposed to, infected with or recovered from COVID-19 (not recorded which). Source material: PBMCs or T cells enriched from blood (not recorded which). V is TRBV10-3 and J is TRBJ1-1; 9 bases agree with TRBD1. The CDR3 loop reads CAISESTGTGYTEAFF. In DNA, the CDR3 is TGTGCCATCAGTGAGTCTACCGGGACAGGGTACACTGAAGCTTTCTTT.